The 22 T cell receptor beta chains listed next were all sequenced from one sample in a study of T cells in Graves' hyperthyroidism and ophthalmopathy. What was amplified from RNA transcripts were TCR beta CDR3 regions. The HTBI primer set was used in a first-round RT-PCR of the TCR CDR3. Each CDR3 protein gets one entry after TCRdb re-called the multiplex PCR reads with MiXCR. Of 640,000 or so distinct CDR3 sequences in the sample, 14% were seen once. The sequencing sample was made of blood. The origin of the receptors is a woman aged 18 to 35 with Graves' ophthalmopathy.

The rearrangement uses TRBV19 and TRBJ1-1; D gene unclear. The CDR3 contains 13 residues. V lost 3 bases and J lost 1, with 6 bases in between. Germline values: CDR1 LNHDA, CDR2 SQIVND (reference sequence). The CDR3 DNA is TGTGCCAGTAGTATGGTTGCGAACACTGAAGCTTTCTTT. It specifies CASSMVANTEAFF.

This clonotype was found a few times. This rearrangement joins TRBV20-1 to TRBJ2-2, with D uncertain. Trimming pared 3 bases from V and 0 bases from J, leaving 5 bases between. CDR3 length equals 13 residues. Germline values: CDR1 DFQATT, CDR2 SNEGSKA (reference sequence). DNA for the CDR3: TGCAGTGCTAGCCGGACGAACACCGGGGAGCTGTTTTTT. It yields the protein CSASRTNTGELFF.

Only a few counts were recorded for this clonotype. The V call is TRBV29-1, the J call TRBJ1-1, with D possibly being TRBD1 (6 bases). Germline CDR1 reads SQVTM; CDR2 reads ANQGSEA. The ends were cut back, 7 bases at V and 5 bases at J, with 8 bases in the middle. The CDR3 loop spans 10 amino acids. The CDR3 DNA reads TGCAGCGCGGACAGTACTGAAGCTTTCTTT. This codes for CSADSTEAFF.

This clonotype came up a few times. The CDR3 coding sequence is TGTGCCAGCTCACCCGTAGCGGATCCCTACGAGCAGTACTTC. It encodes CASSPVADPYEQYF. The genes are TRBV18 and TRBJ2-7; D perhaps matches TRBD2 (6 bases). V lost 3 bases, J lost 2 bases, and 11 bases lay in between. Looked up from germline, CDR1 is KGHSH and CDR2 is LQKENI. The CDR3 length is 14 residues.

This clonotype has a handful of counts. The V gene is TRBV6-2 or TRBV6-3, the J gene TRBJ2-5, with 7 bases aligning to TRBD1. The CDR3 totals 15 residues. Germline loops: CDR1 MNHEY, CDR2 SVGEGT. Trimming took 5 bases from V and 3 from J; bases not matched to a gene: 9. Here the CDR3 DNA reads TGTGCCAGCAGTCCCGGGACAGAGGGGAAAGAGACCCAGTACTTC. Protein: CASSPGTEGKETQYF.

This clonotype was counted ten times or more. J is TRBJ1-1 and V is TRBV19; possibly TRBD1 for D (5 bases). The CDR3 runs 15 residues. Trimming removed 3 bases at V and 5 bases at J, with 16 bases between. The V gene's germline CDR1 is LNHDA and CDR2 SQIVND (reference sequence). CDR3 in amino acids: CASSIVNGGHTEAFF. The DNA for the CDR3 is TGTGCCAGTAGTATCGTAAATGGCGGACATACTGAAGCTTTCTTT.

This clonotype occurred many times. The CDR3 sequence: CASSTGRVGGAVQYF. CDR3 coding DNA: TGTGCCAGCAGCACCGGAAGGGTTGGCGGGGCCGTGCAGTACTTC. J is TRBJ2-7 and V is TRBV7-2; possible D gene TRBD2, 6 bases. V lost 5 bases, J lost 9 bases, and 23 bases lay in between. In germline, CDR1 is SGHTA, CDR2 FQGNSA. This CDR3 spans 15 amino acids.

With respect to this clonotype: One end of the junction fails to match germline, which may point to a read error. The CDR3 coding sequence is TGTACCAGCAGCTTTGGTCCAGGGGTAAAGTCTAGAGAGCCCCAGCATTTT. Translated, it gives CTSSFGPGVKSREPQHF. The chain recombines TRBV5-8 with TRBJ1-5; D may be TRBD1 (6 bases). CDR3 length: 17 residues. Germline V gene data show CDR1 as SGHTS and CDR2 as YDEGEE.

Only a few counts were recorded for this clonotype. The genes are TRBV28 and TRBJ2-3; TRBD1 matches 7 bases. The V gene's germline CDR1 is MDHEN and CDR2 SYDVKM. The junction had 8 bases not matched to a gene; V was cut back by 2 bases and J by 0 bases. CDR3 length: 17 amino acids. This chain's CDR3 is CASSLPGQAASTDTQYF. CDR3 DNA: TGTGCCAGCAGTTTACCTGGACAGGCCGCTAGCACAGATACGCAGTATTTT. Drawing the rest from reference TRBV28 and TRBJ2-3, the complete variable domain is DVKVTQSSRYLVKRTGEKVFLECVQDMDHENMFWYRQDPGLGLRLIYFSYDVKMKEKGDIPEGYSVSREKKERFSLILESASTNQTSMYLCASSLPGQAASTDTQYFGPGTRLTVL.

The J gene is TRBJ2-4, the V gene TRBV4-1; 7 bases fit TRBD2. CDR3 size: 17 residues. The germline V gene encodes CDR1 MGHRA and CDR2 YSYEKL. V dropped 2 bases and J dropped 1; count of bases not matched to a gene: 8. The DNA of the CDR3 is TGCGCCAGCAGCCAATTCTTAAGCGGGGCGGCCAAAAACATTCAGTACTTC. Protein sequence: CASSQFLSGAAKNIQYF.

V is TRBV6-1 and J is TRBJ2-1; no reliable D call. Germline CDR1 and CDR2: MNHNS and SASEGT. CDR3 size: 13 residues. The V and J ends lost 6 bases and 7 bases respectively, with 13 bases between them. CDR3 nucleotides: TGTGCCAGCAGCTTCCCAATGCAAAATGAGCAGTTCTTC. Protein: CASSFPMQNEQFF.

This clonotype was seen at least ten times. This chain links TRBV11-1 with TRBJ2-5; D remains ambiguous. Germline CDR1 reads SGHAT; CDR2 reads FQDESV (reference sequence). The CDR3 spans 15 residues. Trimming pared 5 bases from V and 2 bases from J, leaving 15 bases between. The CDR3 loop reads CASSHSGAQQETQYF. DNA of the CDR3: TGTGCCAGCAGCCACTCCGGCGCACAACAAGAGACCCAGTACTTC.

This clonotype was observed many times. Because the CDR3's place on the DNA is in doubt, the DNA is left out and the CDR3 is given as listed by TCRdb. J is TRBJ1-6 and V is TRBV6-1; the DNA was not used to check the table's D call, TRBD1. The CDR3 is 14 residues long, ends included. CDR1 MNHNS and CDR2 SASEGT come from the germline V gene. The CDR3 is CASSSSTGRSPLHF.

With respect to this clonotype: This could be a read error, since a much larger clone is one nucleotide away. The chain uses TRBV5-6 and TRBJ1-1, with D unclear. CDR1 is SGHDT and CDR2 is YYEEEE in the germline V gene. This CDR3 contains 13 residues. CDR3 nucleotides: TGTGCCAGCAGCATGGCGCGGAACACTGGAGCTTTCTTT. Its protein is CASSMARNTGAFF.

This clonotype was counted at least ten times. J is TRBJ2-1 and V is TRBV28; 10 bases map to TRBD2. CDR1 is MDHEN, CDR2 SYDVKM, per germline. The CDR3 runs 16 residues. V shed 4 bases and J 2 bases; nucleotides not matched to a gene: 5. CDR3 DNA: TGTGCCAGCAGTTCTAGCGGGAGCAACACCTACAATGAGCAGTTCTTC. It specifies CASSSSGSNTYNEQFF.

The rearrangement links TRBV20-1 to TRBJ2-3; 10 nucleotides agree with TRBD2. This CDR3 region has 14 residues. The V and J ends lost 5 bases and 2 bases, in that order; junction bases with no gene match: 4. CDR1 is DFQATT, CDR2 SNEGSKA, per germline (reference sequence). CDR3: CSALAGGHTDTQYF. DNA for the CDR3: TGCAGTGCTTTAGCGGGGGGCCACACAGATACGCAGTATTTT.

This chain links TRBV18 with TRBJ2-5; D possibly corresponds to TRBD2 (5 bases). V lost 8 bases and J 13 bases, leaving 29 bases between the germline ends. The CDR3 runs 15 residues. The germline V gene encodes CDR1 KGHSH and CDR2 LQKENI. The CDR3, as DNA: TGTGCCAGCGCACTCGTACGGACTTCTACGAGCAGTTGGTACTTC. Translation gives CASALVRTSTSSWYF.

This clonotype was observed many times. The J gene is TRBJ1-5, the V gene TRBV28, with 9 positions matching TRBD1. The CDR3 length is 14 residues. Germline CDR1 and CDR2: MDHEN and SYDVKM. V was pared by 7 bases and J by 5 bases, with 6 bases of the junction left unmatched. The CDR3 protein is CASNYRGPDQPQHF. In DNA form, the CDR3 reads TGTGCCAGCAACTACAGGGGGCCGGATCAGCCCCAGCATTTT.

This clonotype was detected only a few times. The chain couples TRBV20-1 to TRBJ2-2; D tentatively reads TRBD1 or TRBD2 (5 bases each). The length of the CDR3 is 18 residues. Trimming shortened V by 1 base and J by 0 bases, and 18 bases separated the two germline ends. CDR1 DFQATT and CDR2 SNEGSKA come from the germline V gene (reference sequence). CDR3 sequence: CSARVWEKGLANTGELFF. CDR3 nucleotides: TGCAGTGCTAGAGTTTGGGAGAAGGGGTTAGCGAACACCGGGGAGCTGTTTTTT.

V and J are TRBV4-1 and TRBJ2-1; tentatively, D is TRBD2 (5 bases). The germline V gene encodes CDR1 MGHRA and CDR2 YSYEKL. The V gene lost 6 bases and the J gene lost 5 bases, with 17 bases spanning the gap. This CDR3 has 15 amino acids. CDR3 in DNA: TGCGCCAGCAGATGGGAAGCGGAAAGCCACAATGAGCAGTTCTTC. It yields the protein CASRWEAESHNEQFF.

This clonotype was seen more than once but under ten times. The gene calls are TRBV9 and TRBJ2-1; unclear D gene. V shed 3 bases and J shed 9 bases, with 7 bases lying between them. CDR3 size: 11 residues. The germline V gene encodes CDR1 SGDLS and CDR2 YYNGEE. Here the CDR3 DNA reads TGTGCCAGCAGCGAGGGAAGTGAGCAGTTCTTC. Translated: CASSEGSEQFF.

This clonotype was counted a few times. The V and J genes are TRBV27 and TRBJ1-6, with D hard to call. The CDR3 sequence is 13 residues long. Germline V gene lookup returns CDR1 MNHEY and CDR2 SMNVEV (reference sequence). The V end lost 2 bases, the J end lost 10 bases, and 9 bases lay between the germline ends. The CDR3 spells CASSLRSLSPLHF. CDR3 sequence (DNA): TGTGCCAGCAGTTTAAGATCCCTCTCACCCCTCCACTTT.